This TCR beta chain appears in the sequencing data of a study of T cell responses to AZD1222 COVID-19 vaccine. This clone was observed a few times. Sequencing used immunoSEQ multiplex PCR; TCRdb keeps in-frame clones, though not all of them. The data show about 93,000 clones, with about 87% seen just once and around 17% held by the top ten. Germline assignment: CDR1 SGHVS and CDR2 FNYEAQ. The length of the CDR3 is 15 residues. The V end was cut by 4 bases, the J end by 2 bases, with 11 bases between. This rearrangement joins TRBV7-6 to TRBJ2-2, with no clear D. The specimen was peripheral blood, collected on day 0 of AZD1222 vaccination. The clonotype comes from an adult in good health. This CDR3 is CASSSLTQNTGELFF. For the CDR3, the DNA is TGTGCCAGCAGCTCACTAACTCAAAACACCGGGGAGCTGTTTTTT. The whole variable domain, filled in from reference TRBV7-6 and TRBJ2-2, reads GAGVSQSPRYKVTKRGQDVALRCDPISGHVSLYWYRQALGQGPEFLTYFNYEAQQDKSGLPNDRFSAERPEGSISTLTIQRTEQRDSAMYRCASSSLTQNTGELFFGEGSRLTVL.